This TCR beta chain was identified in a study of cytomegalovirus exposure and HLA in healthy donors. Study as a whole: Of around 400 genotyped donors, 75% to 90% grouped in the Caucasian-associated ancestry cluster.

Germline CDR1 reads WNHNN; CDR2 reads SYGVQD (reference sequence). V was cut by 2 bases and J by 6 bases, with 11 bases left in between. This CDR3 is built from 14 residues. The PCR had 60 Vbeta and 13 Jbeta primers. Data came from immunoSEQ multiplex PCR; TCRdb stores just in-frame clones and leaves some out. The sample contains some 150,000 clones, around nine tenths of which appear only once. V is TRBV10-1 and J is TRBJ1-3, with D unresolved. This sequence originates from a woman aged 30 to 39 in good health and CMV-seronegative. Sequencing input: PBMCs. CDR3 in DNA: TGCGCCAGCAGTGAGAGCGGACCATCAAACACCATATATTTT. This codes for CASSESGPSNTIYF.